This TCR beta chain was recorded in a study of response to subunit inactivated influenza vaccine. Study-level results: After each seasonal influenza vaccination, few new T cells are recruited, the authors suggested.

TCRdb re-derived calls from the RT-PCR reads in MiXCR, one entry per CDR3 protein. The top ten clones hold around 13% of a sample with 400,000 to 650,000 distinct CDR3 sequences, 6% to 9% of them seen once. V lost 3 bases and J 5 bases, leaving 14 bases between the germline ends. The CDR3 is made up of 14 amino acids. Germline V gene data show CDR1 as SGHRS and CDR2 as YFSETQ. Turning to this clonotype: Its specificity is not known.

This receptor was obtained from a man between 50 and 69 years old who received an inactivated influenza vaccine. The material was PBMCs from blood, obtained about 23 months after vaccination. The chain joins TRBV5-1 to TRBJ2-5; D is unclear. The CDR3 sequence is CASSSLRIEETQYF. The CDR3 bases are TGCGCCAGCAGCTCTCTCAGGATCGAGGAGACCCAGTACTTC.